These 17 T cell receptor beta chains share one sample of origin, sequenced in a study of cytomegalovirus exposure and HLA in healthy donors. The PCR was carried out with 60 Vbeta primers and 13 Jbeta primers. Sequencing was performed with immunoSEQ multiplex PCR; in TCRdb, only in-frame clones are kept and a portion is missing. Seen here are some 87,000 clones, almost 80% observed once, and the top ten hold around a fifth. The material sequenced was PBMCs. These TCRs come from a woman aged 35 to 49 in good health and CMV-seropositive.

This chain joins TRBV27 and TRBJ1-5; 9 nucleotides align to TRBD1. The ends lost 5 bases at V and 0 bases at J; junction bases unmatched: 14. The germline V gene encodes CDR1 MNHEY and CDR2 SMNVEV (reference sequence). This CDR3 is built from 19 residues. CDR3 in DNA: TGTGCCAGCAGTCAGACCGGGACAGGGCCCTTTTATAGCAATCAGCCCCAGCATTTT. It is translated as CASSQTGTGPFYSNQPQHF.

CDR3 loop: CASSKMAGQNTGELFF. CDR3 nucleotides: TGTGCCAGCTCGAAGATGGCGGGACAGAATACCGGGGAGCTGTTTTTT. This chain connects TRBV5-6 to TRBJ2-2; possible D gene TRBD1, 7 bases. CDR1 and CDR2 from the germline V gene are SGHDT and YYEEEE. The CDR3 sequence is 16 residues long. The V gene lost 7 bases and the J gene lost 5 bases, with 21 bases spanning the gap.

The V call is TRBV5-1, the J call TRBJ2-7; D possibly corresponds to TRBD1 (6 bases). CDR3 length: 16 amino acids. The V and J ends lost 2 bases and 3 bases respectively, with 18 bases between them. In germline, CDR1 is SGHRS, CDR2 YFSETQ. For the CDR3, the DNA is TGCGCCAGCAGCTTCTCACAGGGATTAGGCCACTACGAGCAGTACTTC. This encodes CASSFSQGLGHYEQYF. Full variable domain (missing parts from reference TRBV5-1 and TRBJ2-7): KAGVTQTPRYLIKTRGQQVTLSCSPISGHRSVSWYQQTPGQGLQFLFEYFSETQRNKGNFPGRFSGRQFSNSRSEMNVSTLELGDSALYLCASSFSQGLGHYEQYFGPGTRLTVT.

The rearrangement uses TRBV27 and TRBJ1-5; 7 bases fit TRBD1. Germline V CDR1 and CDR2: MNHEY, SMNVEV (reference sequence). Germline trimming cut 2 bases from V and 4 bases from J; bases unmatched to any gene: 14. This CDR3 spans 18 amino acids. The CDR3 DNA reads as TGTGCCAGCAGTTTACTTGCCCCGACAGGGTACCTGAATCAGCCCCAGCATTTT. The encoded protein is CASSLLAPTGYLNQPQHF.

CDR3 bases: TGTGCCAGCAGTCTAGCTGGGACAGGTGTCTACGAGCAGTACTTC. This translates into CASSLAGTGVYEQYF. The gene calls are TRBV6-1 and TRBJ2-7; 8 bases map to TRBD1. The CDR3 spans 15 residues. The germline V gene has CDR1 MNHNS and CDR2 SASEGT. Unmatched junction bases numbered 9, after V lost 5 bases and J lost 3 bases.

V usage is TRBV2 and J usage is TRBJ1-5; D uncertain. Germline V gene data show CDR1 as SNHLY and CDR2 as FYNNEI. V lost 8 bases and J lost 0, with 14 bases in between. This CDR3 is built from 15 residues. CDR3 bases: TGTGCCAGCCGCCGCCGGGAAGATAGCAATCAGCCCCAGCATTTT. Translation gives CASRRREDSNQPQHF.

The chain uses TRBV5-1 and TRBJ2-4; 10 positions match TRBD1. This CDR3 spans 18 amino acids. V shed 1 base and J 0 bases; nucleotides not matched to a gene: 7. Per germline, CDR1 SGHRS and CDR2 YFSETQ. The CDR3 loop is CASSLSGQGVEAKNIQYF. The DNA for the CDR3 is TGCGCCAGCAGCTTGTCTGGACAGGGGGTTGAAGCCAAAAACATTCAGTACTTC.

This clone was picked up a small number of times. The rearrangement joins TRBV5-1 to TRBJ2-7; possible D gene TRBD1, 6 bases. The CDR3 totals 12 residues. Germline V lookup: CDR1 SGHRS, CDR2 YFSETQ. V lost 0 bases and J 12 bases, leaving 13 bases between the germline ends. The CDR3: CASSLVGQGPYF. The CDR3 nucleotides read TGCGCCAGCAGCTTGGTGGGTCAGGGGCCGTACTTC.

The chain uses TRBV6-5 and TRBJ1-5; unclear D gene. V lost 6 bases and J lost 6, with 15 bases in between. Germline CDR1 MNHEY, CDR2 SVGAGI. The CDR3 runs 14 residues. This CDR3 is CASSRQEMGQPQHF. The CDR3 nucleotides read TGTGCCAGCAGCAGACAAGAGATGGGTCAGCCCCAGCATTTT.

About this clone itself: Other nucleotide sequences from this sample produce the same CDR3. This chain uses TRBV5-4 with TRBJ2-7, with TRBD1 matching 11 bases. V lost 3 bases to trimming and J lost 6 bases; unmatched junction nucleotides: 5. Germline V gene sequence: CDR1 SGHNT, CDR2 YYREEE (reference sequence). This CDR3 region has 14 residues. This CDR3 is CASSSPGQGGEQYF. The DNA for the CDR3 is TGTGCCAGCAGCTCCCCGGGACAGGGGGGCGAGCAGTACTTC.

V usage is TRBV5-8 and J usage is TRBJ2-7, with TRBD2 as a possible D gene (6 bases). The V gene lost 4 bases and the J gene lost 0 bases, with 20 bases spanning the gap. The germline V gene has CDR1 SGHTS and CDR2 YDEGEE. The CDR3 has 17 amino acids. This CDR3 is CASSRGDGRGSSYEQYF. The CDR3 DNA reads TGTGCCAGCAGCCGGGGTGACGGGCGGGGCAGCTCCTACGAGCAGTACTTC.

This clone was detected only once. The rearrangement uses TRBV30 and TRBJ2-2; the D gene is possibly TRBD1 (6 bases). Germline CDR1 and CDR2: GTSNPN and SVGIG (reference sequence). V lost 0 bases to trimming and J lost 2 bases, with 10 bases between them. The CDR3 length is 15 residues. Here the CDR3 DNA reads TGTGCCTGGAGTGTGGGGACAAAAAACACCGGGGAGCTGTTTTTT. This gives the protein CAWSVGTKNTGELFF. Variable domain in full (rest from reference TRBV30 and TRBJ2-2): SQTIHQWPATLVQPVGSPLSLECTVEGTSNPNLYWYRQAAGRGLQLLFYSVGIGQISSEVPQNLSASRPQDRQFILSSKKLLLSDSGFYLCAWSVGTKNTGELFFGEGSRLTVL.

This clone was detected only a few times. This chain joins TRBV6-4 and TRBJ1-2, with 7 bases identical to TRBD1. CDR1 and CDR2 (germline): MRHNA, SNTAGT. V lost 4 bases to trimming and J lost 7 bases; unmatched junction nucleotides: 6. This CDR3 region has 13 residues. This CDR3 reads CASSATGLGGYTF. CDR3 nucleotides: TGTGCCAGCAGTGCGACAGGGCTGGGTGGCTACACCTTC.

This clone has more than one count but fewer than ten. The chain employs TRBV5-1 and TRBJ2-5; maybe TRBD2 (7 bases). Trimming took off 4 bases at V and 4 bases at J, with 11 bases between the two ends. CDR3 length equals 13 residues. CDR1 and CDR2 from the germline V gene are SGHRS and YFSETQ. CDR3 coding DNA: TGCGCCAGCAGCCCCGGGGGGCCAGAGACCCAGTACTTC. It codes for CASSPGGPETQYF. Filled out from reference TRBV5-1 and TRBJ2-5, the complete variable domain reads KAGVTQTPRYLIKTRGQQVTLSCSPISGHRSVSWYQQTPGQGLQFLFEYFSETQRNKGNFPGRFSGRQFSNSRSEMNVSTLELGDSALYLCASSPGGPETQYFGPGTRLLVL.

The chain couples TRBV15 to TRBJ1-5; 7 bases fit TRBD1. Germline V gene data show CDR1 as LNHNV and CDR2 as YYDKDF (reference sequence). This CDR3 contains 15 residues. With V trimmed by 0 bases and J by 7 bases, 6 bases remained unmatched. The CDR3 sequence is CATSRDETGKQPQHF. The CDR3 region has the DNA TGTGCCACCAGCAGAGATGAGACAGGGAAGCAGCCCCAGCATTTT.

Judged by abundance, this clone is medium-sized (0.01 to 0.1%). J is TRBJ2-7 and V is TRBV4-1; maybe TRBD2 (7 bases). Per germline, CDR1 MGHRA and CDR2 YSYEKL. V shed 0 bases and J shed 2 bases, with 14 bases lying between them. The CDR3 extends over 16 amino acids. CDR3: CASSQDWAGAPYEQYF. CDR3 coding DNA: TGCGCCAGCAGCCAAGACTGGGCGGGGGCCCCCTACGAGCAGTACTTC.

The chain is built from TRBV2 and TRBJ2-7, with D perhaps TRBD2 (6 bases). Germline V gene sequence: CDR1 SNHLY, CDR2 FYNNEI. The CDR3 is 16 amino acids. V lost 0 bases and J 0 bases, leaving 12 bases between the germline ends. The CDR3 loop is CASSEAGTTSSYEQYF. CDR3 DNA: TGTGCCAGCAGTGAAGCGGGGACGACTAGCTCCTACGAGCAGTACTTC.